The 23 T cell receptor beta chains reported below all come from one sample, sequenced in a study of blood T cell repertoires in COVID-19. The data were produced by immunoSEQ multiplex PCR, yet TCRdb's version contains in-frame clones alone and is incomplete. The sample consists of under 400,000 clones, more than 70% of them appearing once. The source material was peripheral blood. The receptor set was obtained from a woman aged 60-70 years with COVID-19, enrolled during active disease.

J is TRBJ1-2 and V is TRBV15; the D is unclear. Between the trimmed V and J ends, which lost 2 bases and 0 bases, there was a span of 4 bases. This CDR3 region has 13 residues. Germline-derived CDR1 and CDR2 are LNHNV and YYDKDF (reference sequence). CDR3 sequence: CATSRPTNYGYTF. The CDR3 DNA follows: TGTGCCACCAGCAGACCTACTAACTATGGCTACACCTTC.

V and J are TRBV28 and TRBJ1-6; 8 bases match TRBD1. Germline V gene data show CDR1 as MDHEN and CDR2 as SYDVKM. J gave up 0 bases and V 1 base, and 5 bases lay outside the gene matches. The CDR3 contains 18 residues. As DNA, the CDR3 is TGTGCCAGCAGTTTATACGGACAGGGTAGCTCCTATAATTCACCCCTCCACTTT. Translating it yields CASSLYGQGSSYNSPLHF.

The chain couples TRBV28 to TRBJ1-2, with D perhaps TRBD1 (5 bases). The CDR3 has 13 residues. The V end lost 2 bases, the J end lost 3 bases, and 7 bases lay between the germline ends. CDR1 is MDHEN and CDR2 is SYDVKM in the germline V gene. The chain's CDR3 is CASSLTRDYGYTF. CDR3 nucleotide sequence: TGTGCCAGCAGTTTAACCAGGGACTATGGCTACACCTTC.

The chain links TRBV4-1 to TRBJ1-4; 8 bases align to TRBD1. J was trimmed by 8 bases and V by 6 bases; bases with no gene match: 8. The CDR3 totals 14 residues. CDR1 MGHRA and CDR2 YSYEKL come from the germline V gene. CDR3 coding DNA: TGCGCCAGCAGACCTGGACAGGGATCAGAAAAACTGTTTTTT. The encoded protein is CASRPGQGSEKLFF.

The rearrangement uses TRBV18 and TRBJ1-6; TRBD1 might be the D (5 bases). The CDR3 length is 15 residues. CDR1 is KGHSH and CDR2 is LQKENI in the germline V gene. Trimming left V 2 bases short and J 7 bases short, with 12 bases between. This CDR3 is CASSPAGLGNSPLHF. The DNA of the CDR3 is TGTGCCAGCTCACCAGCAGGGCTCGGCAATTCACCCCTCCACTTT.

The V and J genes are TRBV2 and TRBJ1-5, with D perhaps matching TRBD1 (5 bases). This CDR3 has 15 amino acids. The V gene lost 1 base and the J gene lost 3 bases, with 10 bases spanning the gap. The germline V gene has CDR1 SNHLY and CDR2 FYNNEI. CDR3 bases: TGTGCCAGCAGTGAAGGGGGGGGGTTCAATCAGCCCCAGCATTTT. Amino acids: CASSEGGGFNQPQHF.

This sequence joins TRBV3-1 (or the pseudogene TRBV3-2) and TRBJ2-7; D is uncertain. Germline CDR1 and CDR2: LGHDT and YNNKEL (reference sequence). This CDR3 contains 13 residues. V lost 0 bases to trimming and J lost 7 bases, with 10 bases between them. The DNA of the CDR3 is TGTGCCAGCAGCCAAGAAGGAGCGCGGGAGCAGTACTTC. It encodes CASSQEGAREQYF.

V is TRBV7-9 and J is TRBJ2-2; D is possibly TRBD1 (6 bases). Germline values: CDR1 SEHNR, CDR2 FQNEAQ (reference sequence). This CDR3 is built from 16 residues. V shed 5 bases and J shed 0 bases, with 13 bases lying between them. CDR3 coding DNA: TGTGCCAGCAGCAGGAGCAGGGGCGCGAACACCGGGGAGCTGTTTTTT. This encodes CASSRSRGANTGELFF.

This chain links TRBV7-3 with TRBJ2-2; 9 positions match TRBD2. The CDR3 has 16 amino acids. From germline, CDR1 is SGHTA and CDR2 FQGTGA. V shed 0 bases and J 7 bases; nucleotides not matched to a gene: 6. CDR3 region: CASSLTALAGHGELFF. The CDR3 DNA sequence: TGTGCCAGCAGCTTAACGGCGCTAGCGGGGCACGGGGAGCTGTTTTTT.

This chain joins TRBV5-1 and TRBJ1-2; 7 nucleotides line up with TRBD1. Germline V gene data show CDR1 as SGHRS and CDR2 as YFSETQ. V was clipped by 0 bases and J by 10 bases; unmatched bases: 9. The length of the CDR3 is 14 residues. The CDR3 DNA reads TGCGCCAGCAGCTTGGGGGCAGGGGGTCAAGTCTACACCTTC. Its translation is CASSLGAGGQVYTF.

The V call is TRBV28, the J call TRBJ1-5; TRBD1 matches 8 bases. The CDR3 spans 15 residues. Unmatched junction bases numbered 14, after V lost 5 bases and J lost 11 bases. CDR1 and CDR2 from the germline V gene are MDHEN and SYDVKM. Here the CDR3 reads CASSPPGQVGWAQHF. The CDR3 nucleotides are TGTGCCAGCAGTCCACCGGGACAGGTGGGATGGGCCCAGCATTTT.

The J gene is TRBJ2-3, the V gene TRBV5-4, with a tentative D call TRBD1 (6 bases). The germline V gene has CDR1 SGHNT and CDR2 YYREEE (reference sequence). V dropped 1 base and J dropped 0 bases, with 12 bases sitting between them. This CDR3 spans 16 amino acids. CDR3 region: CASSLKVQGSTDTQYF. CDR3 coding DNA: TGTGCCAGCAGCTTGAAGGTACAGGGAAGCACAGATACGCAGTATTTT.

This sequence joins TRBV4-1 and TRBJ1-3, with TRBD1 matching over 9 bases. V shed 1 base, J shed 2 bases, and the junction held 12 bases outside the gene matches. CDR1 is MGHRA and CDR2 is YSYEKL in the germline V gene. The CDR3 spans 19 residues. CDR3 in DNA: TGCGCCAGCAGCCAAGCCCCGGGACAGGGAAGTACTGCTGGAAACACCATATATTTT. Amino acid sequence: CASSQAPGQGSTAGNTIYF.

This clone was seen just once. Other DNA sequences in the sample encode the same CDR3. V and J are TRBV24-1 and TRBJ2-2; 10 nucleotides line up with TRBD2. The germline V gene encodes CDR1 KGHDR and CDR2 SFDVKD. The trim removed 4 bases at V and 5 bases at J, leaving 3 bases unmatched. The CDR3 length is 15 residues. The CDR3 reads CATSDASGGTGELFF. The CDR3 coding sequence is TGTGCCACCAGTGACGCTAGCGGGGGAACCGGGGAGCTGTTTTTT.

The rearrangement uses TRBV10-3 and TRBJ1-1, with 8 bases that match TRBD1. J gave up 1 base and V 5 bases, and 3 bases lay outside the gene matches. The CDR3 loop spans 14 amino acids. The germline gives CDR1 ENHRY, CDR2 SYGVKD. The CDR3 here is CAISQGARNTEAFF. CDR3 nucleotides: TGTGCCATCAGTCAGGGGGCGAGGAACACTGAAGCTTTCTTT.

The chain combines TRBV5-8 with TRBJ2-3; 8 bases align to TRBD1. V lost 5 bases and J lost 2; bases outside the gene matches: 7. Germline V gene lookup returns CDR1 SGHTS and CDR2 YDEGEE. The length of the CDR3 is 15 residues. In nucleotides, the CDR3 is TGTGCCAGCAGTCTGCGACAGGGGCCCACAGATACGCAGTATTTT. Translating gives CASSLRQGPTDTQYF. Supplemented by reference TRBV5-8 and TRBJ2-3, the full variable domain reads EAGVTQSPTHLIKTRGQQATLRCSPISGHTSVYWYQQALGLGLQFLLWYDEGEERNRGNFPPRFSGRQFPNYSSELNVNALELEDSALYLCASSLRQGPTDTQYFGPGTRLTVL.

This chain uses TRBV28 with TRBJ1-5; TRBD1 agrees at 7 bases. This CDR3 is built from 14 residues. The germline gives CDR1 MDHEN, CDR2 SYDVKM. After removal of 7 bases from V and 6 bases from J, the junction contained 9 bases not matched to a gene. Here the CDR3 DNA reads TGTGCCAGCACTAACAGGGGAGTCGGTCAGCCCCAGCATTTT. It yields the protein CASTNRGVGQPQHF.

This clone was seen just once. The chain carries TRBV7-9 and TRBJ1-1; 8 bases align to TRBD1. CDR3 length equals 17 residues. V lost 5 bases, J lost 5 bases, and 16 bases stayed unmatched. CDR1 is SEHNR and CDR2 is FQNEAQ in the germline V gene (reference sequence). DNA of the CDR3: TGTGCCAGCAGCCATTATGGGTCGCAGGGGGCTCGGACTGAAGCTTTCTTT. Translating gives CASSHYGSQGARTEAFF.

The chain joins TRBV29-1 to TRBJ1-2; the D is unclear. CDR1 and CDR2 from the germline V gene are SQVTM and ANQGSEA. V was clipped by 3 bases and J by 3 bases, with 14 bases between them. The CDR3 extends over 14 amino acids. CDR3 DNA: TGCAGCGTTGACATGGGCCAGGCCTACTATGGCTACACCTTC. Translating it yields CSVDMGQAYYGYTF.

This CDR3 is CASSYSNAGTFGYTF. The CDR3 region has the DNA TGTGCCAGCAGTTACTCGAACGCAGGGACTTTCGGCTACACCTTC. The V gene is TRBV6-5, the J gene TRBJ1-2; D is perhaps TRBD1 (5 bases). V lost 0 bases, J lost 8 bases, and 16 bases lay in between. This CDR3 region has 15 residues. Looked up from germline, CDR1 is MNHEY and CDR2 is SVGAGI.

With regard to this clone: Other DNA sequences of this sample code for an identical CDR3. The V gene is TRBV7-3, the J gene TRBJ1-1; D may be TRBD1 (5 bases). The CDR3 is 13 residues long. V lost 5 bases, J lost 1 base, and 8 bases lay in between. Germline CDR1 reads SGHTA; CDR2 reads FQGTGA. This chain's CDR3 is CASSSQGNTEAFF. The CDR3 DNA reads as TGTGCCAGCAGCAGTCAGGGGAACACTGAAGCTTTCTTT.

DNA for the CDR3: TGTGCCAGCAGCCGATTGAGCGGCACTGAAGCTTTCTTT. Its protein is CASSRLSGTEAFF. The V gene is TRBV3-1 (or the pseudogene TRBV3-2), the J gene TRBJ1-1; D not certain. Deletions cut 4 bases from V and 4 bases from J, with 10 bases between. Germline CDR1 is LGHDT and CDR2 is YNNKEL (reference sequence). This CDR3 is built from 13 residues.

This sequence joins TRBV11-3 and TRBJ1-6; D unresolved. This CDR3 has 13 residues. The germline V gene has CDR1 SGHNT and CDR2 YENEEA. The V end lost 3 bases, the J end lost 9 bases, and 9 bases lay between the germline ends. The CDR3 DNA reads TGTGCCAGCAGCTTCGAGGGTACTTCACCCCTCCACTTT. Amino acid sequence: CASSFEGTSPLHF.